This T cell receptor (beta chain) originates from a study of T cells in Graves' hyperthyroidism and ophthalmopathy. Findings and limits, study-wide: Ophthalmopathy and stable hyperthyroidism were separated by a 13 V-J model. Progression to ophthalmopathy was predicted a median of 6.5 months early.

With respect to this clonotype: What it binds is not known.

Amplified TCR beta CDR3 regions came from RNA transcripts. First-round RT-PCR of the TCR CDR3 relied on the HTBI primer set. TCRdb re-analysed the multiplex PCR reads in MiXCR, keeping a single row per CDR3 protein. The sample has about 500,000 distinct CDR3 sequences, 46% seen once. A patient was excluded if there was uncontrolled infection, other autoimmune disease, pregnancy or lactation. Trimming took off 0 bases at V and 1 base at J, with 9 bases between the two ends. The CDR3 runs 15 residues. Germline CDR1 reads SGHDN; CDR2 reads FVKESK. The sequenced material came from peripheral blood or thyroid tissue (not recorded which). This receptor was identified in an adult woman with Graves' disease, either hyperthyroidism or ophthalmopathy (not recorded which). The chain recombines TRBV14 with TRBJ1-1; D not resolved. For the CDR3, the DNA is TGTGCCAGCAGCCAAGATTTAAGGCCGAACACTGAAGCTTTCTTT. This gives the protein CASSQDLRPNTEAFF.